Here is one T cell receptor beta chain with its context. Antigen: not known. Clones were sequenced by immunoSEQ multiplex PCR, and TCRdb holds only the in-frame ones, with some missing. The table shows 15,000 to 20,000 clones, with around 83% occurring only once. This specimen belongs to a study of T cells in localized non-small cell lung cancer. The study's findings and limits: Appearances in adjacent lung were noted for a median 57 of the top 100 tumor clones. The greatest T cell clonality was found in uninvolved adjacent lung (higher than in tumor).

Sample: peripheral blood, taken before any cancer treatment. The TCR originated in a male donor aged 60 or older with stage III lung adenocarcinoma.

The CDR3 spells CASSVVLVQETQYF. DNA of the CDR3: TGTGCCAGCAGTGTGGTGTTAGTACAAGAGACCCAGTACTTC. The rearrangement joins TRBV2 to TRBJ2-5; no clear D. The CDR3 length is 14 residues. Germline loops: CDR1 SNHLY, CDR2 FYNNEI. V was clipped by 4 bases and J by 2 bases, with 11 bases between them.